Reported below is one T cell receptor beta chain. The data originate from a study of shared T cell receptors in the human thymus. V trimming: 2 bases; J trimming: 5 bases; junction bases outside the gene matches: 3. The germline V gene has CDR1 WSHSY and CDR2 SAAADI. This CDR3 comprises 14 residues. Using immunoSEQ multiplex PCR, the repertoire was profiled, and TCRdb retains in-frame clones only, with some absent. The sample carries roughly 660,000 clones, roughly 90% recorded once. A further study also used this sample, focusing on human thymus T cells. That source adds: Thymic as well as blood repertoires seemed to favor certain V and J genes unevenly.

The clonotype originates from a boy in the first two years of life with a congenital heart defect. The rearrangement links TRBV10-2 to TRBJ2-5, with 9 nucleotides matching TRBD2. The sequenced sample consisted of thymocytes. The CDR3 sequence is CASSEAAGGETQYF. The CDR3, as DNA: TGCGCCAGCAGTGAGGCGGCGGGAGGGGAGACCCAGTACTTC.